This TCR beta chain appears in the sequencing data of a study of tumor and adjacent non-tumor tissue in lung cancer. Study-wide background: Samples averaged about 3.8 million productive TCRbeta reads each. Notes on the study in general: TCR diversity was significantly greater in tumor than normal lung tissue. Tumor TCR diversity, when higher, was linked to shorter survival.

No cell sorting was done before RNA was extracted from the tissue. More than 3 cm separated this lung sample from the edge of the tumor. Between August and November 2014, newly diagnosed, chemotherapy-naive lung cancer patients underwent thoracic surgery in China. The library came from three nested PCR rounds adapted from ARM-PCR protocols. TCRdb itself ran the multiplex PCR reads through MiXCR, one entry per CDR3 protein. The sample carries tens of thousands of distinct CDR3 sequences, more than 65% recorded once. The CDR3 is 17 amino acids. Concerning this clonotype itself: Its antigen is not identified. A clone one base away is much larger, so this may be a read error.

Sequencing was performed on distant non-tumor lung tissue. This sequence joins TRBV12-3 or TRBV12-4 and TRBJ2-2; D perhaps matches TRBD2 (6 bases). This TCR came from a man aged 55 to 70 with non-small cell lung cancer. CDR3 in amino acids: CVSSLFRGKGGAGELFF. The CDR3 DNA reads TGTGTCAGCAGTTTGTTTCGCGGGAAGGGTGGCGCCGGGGAGCTGTTTTTT.